This TCR beta chain was found in a study of blood T cell repertoires in COVID-19. The protocol was immunoSEQ multiplex PCR, while the TCRdb copy is restricted to in-frame clones and leaves out a portion. The sample includes about 290,000 clones, around 81% of them seen just once. The V gene lost 5 bases and the J gene lost 5 bases, with 12 bases spanning the gap. The length of the CDR3 is 13 residues. Germline-derived CDR1 and CDR2 are SEHNR and FQNEAQ (reference sequence). The V gene is TRBV7-9, the J gene TRBJ2-5; maybe TRBD2 (6 bases). Sequences were obtained from peripheral blood. This clonotype originated in a woman between 50 and 59 years old with active or convalescent COVID-19. The CDR3 sequence is CASSPPSVETQYF. The CDR3 coding sequence is TGTGCCAGCAGCCCCCCTAGCGTTGAGACCCAGTACTTC.